Listed below are T cell receptor beta chains from one sample, sequenced in a study of blood T cell repertoires in COVID-19. Clones were read by immunoSEQ multiplex PCR, and TCRdb kept only the in-frame ones, dropping some. The sample consists of under 200,000 clones, more than 75% of them appearing once. The sample was peripheral blood. The receptors were gathered from a man aged 35 to 55 with active or convalescent COVID-19. Both conserved end residues are trimmed from each CDR3.

v_call	j_call	cdr3_aa
TRBV29-1	TRBJ2-7	SVGQGGLEQY
TRBV9	TRBJ2-1	ASSVVGGPLSADNEQF
TRBV6-5	TRBJ2-3	ASSYSAGVGTDTQY
TRBV20-1	TRBJ1-1	SAPGYTEAF
TRBV9	TRBJ1-2	ASSNRQGGLT
TRBV3-1/TRBV3-2	TRBJ1-6	ASSPPGQGISPLH
TRBV28	TRBJ1-6	ASSYRVPYNSPLH
TRBV7-2	TRBJ1-6	ASSLTGQGNSPLH
TRBV5-6	TRBJ1-1	ASIDAQVHTEAF
TRBV4-2	TRBJ2-1	ASSQDAVDFQF
TRBV10-3	TRBJ2-5	AISGSQETQY
TRBV7-3	TRBJ2-1	ASSPRGSGGAPPYNEQF
TRBV9	TRBJ2-5	ASSVGGSNQETQY
TRBV2	TRBJ1-1	ASSLRGDTEAF
TRBV28	TRBJ1-5	ASSPRGSGNQPQH
TRBV27	TRBJ2-7	ASTQGRELAHEQY
TRBV7-8	TRBJ1-1	ASSPPDRVTEAF
TRBV3-1/TRBV3-2	TRBJ1-1	ASSQGGRYTEAF
TRBV15	TRBJ2-2	ATSRDSVGELF
TRBV6-5	TRBJ2-1	ASKLAGASEQF
TRBV3-1/TRBV3-2	TRBJ1-1	ASSQDRLRAF
TRBV2	TRBJ1-3	ASSEVRTGNTIY
TRBV27	TRBJ1-4	ASRRQGASINEKLF
TRBV30	TRBJ1-6	AWSVTGFRTSLNSPLH
TRBV11-2	TRBJ2-3	ASSLRQGTDTQY
TRBV5-1	TRBJ2-3	ASSEFQGSTDTQY
TRBV4-2	TRBJ2-3	ASSQVTSGVSTDTQY
TRBV6-1	TRBJ2-3	ASSEVAGGTDTQY